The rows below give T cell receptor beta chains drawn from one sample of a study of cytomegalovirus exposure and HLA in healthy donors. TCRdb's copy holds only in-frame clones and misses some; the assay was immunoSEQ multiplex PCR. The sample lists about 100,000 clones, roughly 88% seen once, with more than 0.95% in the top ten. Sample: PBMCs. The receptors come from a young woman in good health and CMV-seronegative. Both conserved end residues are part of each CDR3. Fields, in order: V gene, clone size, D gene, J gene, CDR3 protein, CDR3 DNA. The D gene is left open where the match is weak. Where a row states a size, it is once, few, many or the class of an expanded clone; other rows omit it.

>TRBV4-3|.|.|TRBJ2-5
CASSQDLFSKQETQYF
TGCGCCAGCAGCCAAGATCTGTTTAGCAAACAAGAGACCCAGTACTTC
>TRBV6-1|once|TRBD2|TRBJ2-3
CASSEWTSGGSTDTQYF
TGTGCCAGCAGTGAGTGGACTAGCGGGGGAAGCACAGATACGCAGTATTTT
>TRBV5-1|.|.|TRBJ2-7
CASSLGLGGDYEQYF
TGCGCCAGCAGCTTGGGTCTTGGCGGGGACTACGAGCAGTACTTC
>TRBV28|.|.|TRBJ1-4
CASSSPGGGEKLFF
TGTGCCAGCAGTTCCCCGGGGGGGGGTGAAAAACTGTTTTTT
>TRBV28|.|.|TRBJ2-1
CASSLLVRYNEQFF
TGTGCCAGCAGTTTGCTAGTACGTTACAATGAGCAGTTCTTC
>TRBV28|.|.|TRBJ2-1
CASSLGGWRGLVSSYNEQFF
TGTGCCAGCAGTTTAGGGGGTTGGCGGGGGCTGGTAAGCTCCTACAATGAGCAGTTCTTC
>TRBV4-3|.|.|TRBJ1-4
CASSQDRVGEKLFF
TGCGCCAGCAGCCAAGACAGGGTTGGTGAAAAACTGTTTTTT
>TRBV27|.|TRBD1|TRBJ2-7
CASSLSPTGNYEQYF
TGTGCCAGCAGTTTATCCCCGACAGGGAATTACGAGCAGTACTTC
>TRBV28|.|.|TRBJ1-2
CASSPTGFYGYTF
TGTGCCAGCAGCCCGACAGGATTCTATGGCTACACCTTC
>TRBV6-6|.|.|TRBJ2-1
CASSYYAGNEQFF
TGTGCCAGCAGTTACTATGCAGGGAATGAGCAGTTCTTC
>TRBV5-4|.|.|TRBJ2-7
CASSLELGRRYEQYF
TGTGCCAGCAGCTTGGAGCTGGGCAGACGATACGAGCAGTACTTC
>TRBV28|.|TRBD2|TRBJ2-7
CASRSGGGPYEQYF
TGTGCCAGCAGGTCCGGGGGGGGTCCCTACGAGCAGTACTTC
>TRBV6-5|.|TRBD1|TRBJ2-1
CASGDGTGYNEQFF
TGTGCCAGCGGTGACGGGACAGGCTACAATGAGCAGTTCTTC
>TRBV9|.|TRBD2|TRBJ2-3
CASSVSPSRGLARTDTQYF
TGTGCCAGCAGCGTTAGCCCTAGCCGAGGACTAGCTCGCACAGATACGCAGTATTTT